The present TCR beta chain was sequenced within a study of cytomegalovirus exposure and HLA in healthy donors. To note about this clone: Its antigen is currently unknown.

Looked up from germline, CDR1 is SGHTA and CDR2 is FQGNSA. The germline V and J ends were trimmed by 5 bases and 3 bases, with 10 bases remaining between them. The CDR3 consists of 13 residues. Regarding the study as a whole: For most subjects, TCR beta sequences were reported to predict HLA-A and HLA-B alleles with accuracy. Confirmation was obtained in vitro that a few CMV-associated chains are specific for CMV antigens. For TCR beta chains, V- and J-gene trimming was later linked to a missense DCLRE1C variant.

PCR used 60 Vbeta primers and 13 Jbeta primers. Sequencing used immunoSEQ multiplex PCR; TCRdb keeps in-frame clones, though not all of them. The table has 94,000 or so clones, over 70% seen once. Sequenced material: PBMCs. The receptor's source is a man in his 60s in good health and CMV-seronegative. The chain carries TRBV7-2 and TRBJ1-1, with D maybe TRBD1 (6 bases). DNA of the CDR3: TGTGCCAGCAGCGGATACAGGGACACTGAAGCTTTCTTT. Translating it yields CASSGYRDTEAFF.